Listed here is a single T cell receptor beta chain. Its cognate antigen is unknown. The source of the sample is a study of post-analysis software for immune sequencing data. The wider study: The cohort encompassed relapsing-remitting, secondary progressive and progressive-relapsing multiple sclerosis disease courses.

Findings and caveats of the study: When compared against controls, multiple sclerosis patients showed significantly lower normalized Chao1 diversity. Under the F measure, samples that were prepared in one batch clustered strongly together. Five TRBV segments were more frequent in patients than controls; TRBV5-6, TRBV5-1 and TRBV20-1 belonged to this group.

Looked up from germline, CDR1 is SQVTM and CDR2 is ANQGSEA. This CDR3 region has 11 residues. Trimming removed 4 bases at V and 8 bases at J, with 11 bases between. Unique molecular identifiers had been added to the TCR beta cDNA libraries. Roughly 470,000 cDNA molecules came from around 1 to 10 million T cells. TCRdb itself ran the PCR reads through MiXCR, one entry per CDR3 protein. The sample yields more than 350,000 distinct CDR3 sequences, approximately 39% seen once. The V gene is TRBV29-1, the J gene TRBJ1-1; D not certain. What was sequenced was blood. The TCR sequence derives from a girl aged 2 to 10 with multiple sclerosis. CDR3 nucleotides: TGCAGCGTTGCTGGGGATGGGGAAGCTTTCTTT. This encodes CSVAGDGEAFF.